This T cell receptor beta chain is drawn from a study of T cell responses to AZD1222 COVID-19 vaccine. At the level of the study: It was second doses at about 4 or about 12 weeks that were pooled.

V gave up 3 bases and J gave up 0 bases, with 9 bases separating them. Germline CDR1 reads GTSNPN; CDR2 reads SVGIG (reference sequence). The CDR3 totals 15 residues. As regards this clone: Its antigen is as yet unknown.

The method was immunoSEQ multiplex PCR; TCRdb's version includes in-frame clones alone and lacks a portion of them. The sample has about 110,000 clones; around 92% are singletons. Regarding the study as a whole: Within unmutated variant regions lay the reported targets of nearly half of spike-specific TCRs.

The chain couples TRBV30 to TRBJ2-6, with D possibly being TRBD1 or TRBD2 (5 bases each). The clonotype comes from an adult in good health. Specimen: peripheral blood, collected on day 0 of AZD1222 vaccination. CDR3 loop: CAWRGRGSGANVLTF. The CDR3 DNA reads TGTGCCTGGAGGGGACGGGGCTCTGGGGCCAACGTCCTGACTTTC.